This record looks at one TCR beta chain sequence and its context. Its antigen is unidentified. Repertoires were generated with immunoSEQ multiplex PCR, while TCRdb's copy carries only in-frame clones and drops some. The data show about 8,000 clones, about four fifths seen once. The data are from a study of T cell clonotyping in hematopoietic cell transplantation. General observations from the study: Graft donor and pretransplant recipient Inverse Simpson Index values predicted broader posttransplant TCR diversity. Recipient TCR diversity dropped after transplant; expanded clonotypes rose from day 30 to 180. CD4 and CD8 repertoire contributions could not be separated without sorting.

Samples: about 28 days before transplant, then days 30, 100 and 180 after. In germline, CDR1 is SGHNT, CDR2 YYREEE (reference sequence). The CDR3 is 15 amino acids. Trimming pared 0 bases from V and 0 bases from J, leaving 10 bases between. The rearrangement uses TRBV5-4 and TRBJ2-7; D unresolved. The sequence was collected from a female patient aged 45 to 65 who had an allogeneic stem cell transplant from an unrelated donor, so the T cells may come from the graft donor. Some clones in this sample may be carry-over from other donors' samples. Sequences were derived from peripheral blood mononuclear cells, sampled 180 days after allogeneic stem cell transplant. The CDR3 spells CASSLGPFSSYEQYF. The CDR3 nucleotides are TGTGCCAGCAGCTTGGGCCCATTTTCCTCCTACGAGCAGTACTTC.